The clone carrying this T cell receptor beta chain appeared a few times. Its cognate antigen is unknown. Via MiXCR, TCRdb re-called the 5' RACE reads, giving one row per CDR3 protein. The sample carries approximately 190,000 distinct CDR3 sequences, around 17% recorded once. These data originate in a study of T-cell memory formation after mild COVID-19. Turning to the study itself: There were largely donor-specific TCR clusters. Findings of the study overall: Those CD4+ clones that contracted were mainly in CM and EM (CD8+ ones in EMRA). Later expanders leaned toward CD4+, whereas clones contracting from day 15 to 85 were balanced CD4/CD8.

Germline-derived CDR1 and CDR2 are SEHNR and FQNEAQ (reference sequence). V lost 1 base and J 0 bases, leaving 9 bases between the germline ends. The length of the CDR3 is 15 residues. The TCR sequence derives from an adult woman who had mild COVID-19 (a few samples of this study predate the infection). Cell type and time point are not known. The rearrangement uses TRBV7-9 and TRBJ2-5; D is uncertain. Material: PBMCs or a T cell subset sorted from them (not recorded which). The CDR3 here is CASSLVGGYQETQYF. In nucleotides, the CDR3 is TGTGCCAGCAGCTTAGTCGGCGGATACCAAGAGACCCAGTACTTC.